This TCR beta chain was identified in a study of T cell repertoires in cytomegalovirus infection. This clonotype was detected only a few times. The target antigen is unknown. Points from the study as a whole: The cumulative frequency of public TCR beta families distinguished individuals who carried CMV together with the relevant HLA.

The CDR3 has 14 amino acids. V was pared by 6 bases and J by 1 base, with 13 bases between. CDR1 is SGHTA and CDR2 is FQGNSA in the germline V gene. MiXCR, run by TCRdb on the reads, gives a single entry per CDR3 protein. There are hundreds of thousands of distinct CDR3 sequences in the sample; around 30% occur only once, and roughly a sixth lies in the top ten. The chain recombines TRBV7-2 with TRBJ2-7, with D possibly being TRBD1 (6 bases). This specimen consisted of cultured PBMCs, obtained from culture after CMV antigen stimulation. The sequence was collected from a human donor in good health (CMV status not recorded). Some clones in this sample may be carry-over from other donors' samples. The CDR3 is CASSQGSRSYEQYF. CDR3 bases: TGTGCCAGCAGTCAGGGGTCTAGGTCCTACGAGCAGTACTTC.